A selection of T cell receptor beta chains follows, all from one sample in a study of blood T cell repertoires in COVID-19. Assay used: immunoSEQ multiplex PCR; TCRdb lists only in-frame clones, some missing. The sample records over 150,000 clones, under 85% being singletons. Sample: peripheral blood. The receptor set was obtained from an elderly woman with acute or convalescent COVID-19. Both conserved end residues are part of each CDR3. D genes are given only for firm matches. Clone size is not always given. Where it is, it says once, few, many or a class for expanded clones.

v_gene,abundance,j_gene,d_gene,CDR3aa,CDR3nt
TRBV18,-,TRBJ1-2,-,CASSLTSYGYTF,TGTGCCAGCTCACTAACAAGTTATGGCTACACCTTC
TRBV19,-,TRBJ2-2,-,CASTDTRGTGELFF,TGTGCCAGTACCGATACAAGGGGGACCGGGGAGCTGTTTTTT
TRBV12-3/TRBV12-4,-,TRBJ2-4,TRBD1,CASSLQGAGIQYF,TGTGCCAGCAGTCTTCAGGGGGCCGGCATTCAGTACTTC
TRBV30,-,TRBJ2-2,-,CAWSVTMAGELFF,TGTGCCTGGAGTGTCACAATGGCCGGGGAGCTGTTTTTT
TRBV7-9,-,TRBJ1-2,-,CASSHEGGNYGYTF,TGTGCCAGCAGTCACGAGGGGGGGAACTATGGCTACACCTTC
TRBV7-9,-,TRBJ2-1,-,CASSTSWEGGYNEQFF,TGTGCCAGCAGCACATCCTGGGAGGGGGGATACAATGAGCAGTTCTTC
TRBV27,few,TRBJ2-7,TRBD2,CASSLEREGGYEQYF,TGTGCCAGCAGTTTAGAGCGGGAGGGGGGCTACGAGCAGTACTTC
TRBV19,-,TRBJ1-2,-,CASSFLGAYGYTF,TGTGCCAGTAGTTTCCTGGGGGCCTATGGCTACACCTTC
TRBV7-8,-,TRBJ1-2,-,CASSPGEGRGYTF,TGTGCCAGCAGCCCCGGGGAGGGTAGGGGCTACACCTTC
TRBV7-8,-,TRBJ2-7,-,CASSSSDFASYEQYF,TGTGCCAGCAGCTCCTCAGACTTTGCCTCCTACGAGCAGTACTTC
TRBV7-3,-,TRBJ2-5,-,CASSFNGERETQYF,TGTGCCAGCAGCTTCAACGGGGAGCGGGAGACCCAGTACTTC
TRBV30,-,TRBJ2-7,TRBD1,CAWSLTGDPSYEQYF,TGTGCCTGGAGCCTGACAGGGGACCCGTCCTACGAGCAGTACTTC
TRBV5-1,-,TRBJ1-6,-,CASSREDNSPLHF,TGCGCCAGCAGCAGGGAGGATAATTCACCCCTCCACTTT
TRBV6-5,-,TRBJ1-2,-,CASSWQINYGYTF,TGTGCCAGCAGTTGGCAGATTAACTATGGCTACACCTTC
TRBV4-2,-,TRBJ2-7,TRBD2,CASSQVPRGGEQYF,TGTGCCAGCAGCCAAGTTCCGCGGGGGGGGGAGCAGTACTTC
TRBV18,few,TRBJ1-5,-,CASSTRQSAAQPQHF,TGTGCCAGCTCGACGAGGCAATCGGCCGCTCAGCCCCAGCATTTT
TRBV2,-,TRBJ1-2,-,CASSPGKGGYTF,TGTGCCAGCAGTCCCGGGAAGGGTGGCTACACCTTC
TRBV7-8,-,TRBJ1-6,-,CASSSGGTSSYNSPLHF,TGTGCCAGCAGCTCCGGCGGAACGAGCTCCTATAATTCACCCCTCCACTTT
TRBV5-6,-,TRBJ1-5,-,CASSLLSQPQHF,TGTGCCAGCAGCCTATTAAGTCAGCCCCAGCATTTT
TRBV19,-,TRBJ1-4,TRBD1,CASSMYRDRETTNEKLFF,TGTGCCAGTAGTATGTACCGGGACAGGGAAACAACTAATGAAAAACTGTTTTTT
TRBV9,-,TRBJ2-2,-,CASSVGTENTGELFF,TGTGCCAGCAGCGTAGGGACAGAGAACACCGGGGAGCTGTTTTTT
TRBV7-3,-,TRBJ2-1,-,CASSINRGDEQFF,TGTGCCAGCAGCATAAATAGAGGAGACGAGCAGTTCTTC
TRBV14,-,TRBJ2-1,TRBD2,CASSQDLLAGGGPPYEQFF,TGTGCCAGCAGCCAAGACCTACTAGCGGGAGGGGGGCCTCCTTATGAGCAGTTCTTC